This T cell receptor (beta chain) is from a study of metastatic and nonmetastatic thyroid tumors. Across the study: Where malignant and benign thyroid patients were concerned, repertoires were compared across blood and tumor or nodule tissue.

Each patient came to thyroid surgery without any prior treatment (of any kind). The germline V gene encodes CDR1 SGDLS and CDR2 YYNGEE. CDR3 length: 14 residues. Trimming removed 4 bases at V and 6 bases at J, with 15 bases between. Study results and limitations: Benign nodules were reported to have significantly lower TCR beta diversity than malignant thyroid tumors, in blood and tumor.

This clone was observed at least ten times. Its antigen is undetermined. Original methodology: Using the CDR3 differences seen across clinicopathological groups, the authors built a distant-metastasis classifier for papillary thyroid cancer, which was meant to discriminate distant-metastatic patients. From the PCR reads, TCRdb re-called clones with MiXCR. The V and J calls come from TCRdb's annotation, not from the publication. The table has tens of thousands of clones, more than 12% seen once. The source material was blood. The TCR was taken from a female donor with papillary thyroid cancer or a benign thyroid nodule (not recorded which). Some clones in this sample may be carry-over from other donors' samples. This sequence joins TRBV9 and TRBJ2-3, with D tentatively TRBD1 (6 bases). DNA for the CDR3: TGTGCCAGCAGCACCCTCGGGACATCGGATACGCAGTATTTT. Translation: CASSTLGTSDTQYF.